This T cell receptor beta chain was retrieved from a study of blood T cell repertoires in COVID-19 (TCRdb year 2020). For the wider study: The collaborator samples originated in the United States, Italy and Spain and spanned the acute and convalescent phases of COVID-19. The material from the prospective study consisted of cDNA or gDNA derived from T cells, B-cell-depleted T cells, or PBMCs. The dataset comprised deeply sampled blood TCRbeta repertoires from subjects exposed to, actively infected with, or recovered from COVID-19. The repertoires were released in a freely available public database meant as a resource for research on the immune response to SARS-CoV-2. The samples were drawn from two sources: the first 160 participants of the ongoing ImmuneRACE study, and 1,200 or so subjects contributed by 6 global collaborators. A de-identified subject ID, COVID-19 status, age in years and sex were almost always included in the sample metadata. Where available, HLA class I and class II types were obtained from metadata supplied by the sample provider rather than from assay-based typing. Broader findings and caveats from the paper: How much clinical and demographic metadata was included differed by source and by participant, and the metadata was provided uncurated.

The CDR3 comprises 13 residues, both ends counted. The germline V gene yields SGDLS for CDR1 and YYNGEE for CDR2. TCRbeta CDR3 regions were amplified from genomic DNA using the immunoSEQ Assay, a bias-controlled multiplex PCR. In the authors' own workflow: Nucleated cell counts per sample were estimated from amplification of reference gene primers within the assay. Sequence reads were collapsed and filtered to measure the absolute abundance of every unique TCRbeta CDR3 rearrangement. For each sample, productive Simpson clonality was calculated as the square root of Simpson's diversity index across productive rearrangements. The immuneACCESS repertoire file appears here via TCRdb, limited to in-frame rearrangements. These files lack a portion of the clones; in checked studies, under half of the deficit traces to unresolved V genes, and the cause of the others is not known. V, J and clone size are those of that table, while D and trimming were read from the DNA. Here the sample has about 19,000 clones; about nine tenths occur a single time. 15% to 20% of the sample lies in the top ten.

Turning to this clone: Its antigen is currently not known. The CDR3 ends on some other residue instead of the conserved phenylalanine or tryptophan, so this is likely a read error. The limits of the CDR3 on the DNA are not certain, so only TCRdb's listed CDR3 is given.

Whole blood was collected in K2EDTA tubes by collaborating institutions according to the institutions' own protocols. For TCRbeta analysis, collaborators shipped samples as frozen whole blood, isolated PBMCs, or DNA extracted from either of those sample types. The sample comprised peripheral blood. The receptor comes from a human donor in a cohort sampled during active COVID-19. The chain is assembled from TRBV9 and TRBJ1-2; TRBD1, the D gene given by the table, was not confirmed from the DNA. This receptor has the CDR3 CASSKYGQGISIL.